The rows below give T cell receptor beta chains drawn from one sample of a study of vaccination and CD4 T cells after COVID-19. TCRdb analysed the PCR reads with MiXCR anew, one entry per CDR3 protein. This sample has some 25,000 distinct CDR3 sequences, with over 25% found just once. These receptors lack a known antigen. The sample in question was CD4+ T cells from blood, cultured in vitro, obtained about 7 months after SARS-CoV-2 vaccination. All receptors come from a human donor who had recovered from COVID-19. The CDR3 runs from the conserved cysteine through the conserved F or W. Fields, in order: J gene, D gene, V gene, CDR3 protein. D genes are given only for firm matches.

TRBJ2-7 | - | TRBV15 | CATSRQGTAYEQYF
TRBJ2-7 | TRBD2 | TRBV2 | CASEIAGVHF
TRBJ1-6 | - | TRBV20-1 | CSATQGRNSPLHF
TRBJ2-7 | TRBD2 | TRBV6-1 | CASILAGNSYEQYF
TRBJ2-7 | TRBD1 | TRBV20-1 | CSARGQGPYEQYF
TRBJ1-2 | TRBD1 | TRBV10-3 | CAITNGQGGRCTF
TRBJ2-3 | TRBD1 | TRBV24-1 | CATSEPRTGTDTQYF
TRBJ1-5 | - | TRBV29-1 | CSVKVGGNDENQPQHF
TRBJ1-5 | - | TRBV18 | CASSPGGGRPQHF
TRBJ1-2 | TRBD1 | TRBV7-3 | CASSLTGQGSGYTF
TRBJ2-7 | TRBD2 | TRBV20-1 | CSASTLAGSEQCF
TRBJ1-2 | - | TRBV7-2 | CASSSIRGDLSTF
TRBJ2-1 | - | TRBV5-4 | CASSFGLSPDEQFF
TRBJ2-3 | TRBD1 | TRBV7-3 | CASSLTRQGTRDTQYF
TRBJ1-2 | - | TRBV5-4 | CASSNGIRYGYTF
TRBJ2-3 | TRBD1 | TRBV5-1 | CASSPRGTGPGADTQYF
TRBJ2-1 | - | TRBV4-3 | CASSQDDAGLIYNEQFF
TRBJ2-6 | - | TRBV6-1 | CASSIDKTGANVLTF
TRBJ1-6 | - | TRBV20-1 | CSVKGTPSALHF
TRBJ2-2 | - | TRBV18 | CASSHAQGNTGELFF
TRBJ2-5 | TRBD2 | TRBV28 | CASSQTTSGLGGTQYF
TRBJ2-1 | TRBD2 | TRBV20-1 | CSARELAGGVKGEQFF
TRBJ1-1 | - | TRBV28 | CASLYSRGNTEAFF
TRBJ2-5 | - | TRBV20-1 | CSAAREQGLGETQYF
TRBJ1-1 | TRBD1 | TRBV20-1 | CSARDPPGGQTEAFF
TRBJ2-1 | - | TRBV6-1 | CASSERLGGAYNEQFF
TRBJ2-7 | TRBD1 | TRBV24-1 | CATSDPRTGGNEQYF
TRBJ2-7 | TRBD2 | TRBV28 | CASSLLAPWGTISYEQYF
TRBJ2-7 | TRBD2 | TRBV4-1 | CASSQEILAGVYEQYF
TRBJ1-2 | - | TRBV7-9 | CASSLVGSYGYTF
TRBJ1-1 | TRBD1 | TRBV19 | CASRNRDRNTEAFF
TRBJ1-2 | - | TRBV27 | CASSPRDGLRGYTF
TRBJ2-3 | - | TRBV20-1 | CRALRGDTQYF
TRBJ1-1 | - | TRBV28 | CASSPLGKNTEAFF
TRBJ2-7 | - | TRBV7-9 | CASSHNFYEQYF
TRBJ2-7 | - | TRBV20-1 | CSARVRQTYEQYF
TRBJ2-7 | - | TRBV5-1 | CASSRNGVREQYF
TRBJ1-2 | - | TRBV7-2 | CASSLWWAPINYGYTF
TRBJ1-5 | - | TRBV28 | CASSPGSRHQPQHF
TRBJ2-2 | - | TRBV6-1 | CASSQGSGTGELFF
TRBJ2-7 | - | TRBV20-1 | CSARPAGSSYEQYF
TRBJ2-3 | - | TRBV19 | CASRTFDTQYF
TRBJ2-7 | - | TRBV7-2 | CASSLRGSYEQYF
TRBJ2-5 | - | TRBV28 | CASSLWTAYQETQYF
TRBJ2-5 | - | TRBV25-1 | CASRDSRGRETQYF
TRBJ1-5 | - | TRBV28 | CASSTLGDYSNQPQHF
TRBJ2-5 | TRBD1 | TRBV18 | CASSPPWTGVEETQYF
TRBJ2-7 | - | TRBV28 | CASSPPARGPPSYEQYF
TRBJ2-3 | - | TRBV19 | CASSMPSTDTQYF
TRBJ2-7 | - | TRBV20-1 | CSATKGLPGYEQYF
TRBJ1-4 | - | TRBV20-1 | CSAREGREKLFF
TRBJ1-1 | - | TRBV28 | CASPPAGRQNTEAFF
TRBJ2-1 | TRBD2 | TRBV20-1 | CSALRRAGKGYNEQFF
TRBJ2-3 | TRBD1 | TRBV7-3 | CASSSGQGRTDTQYF
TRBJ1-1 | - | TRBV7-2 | CASSLQGNTEAFF
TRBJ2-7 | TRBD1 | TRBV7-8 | CASSLGGQTLGEQYF
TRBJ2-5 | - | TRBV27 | CASSRSPQETQYF
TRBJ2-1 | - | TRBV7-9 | CASSAPYTGREQFF
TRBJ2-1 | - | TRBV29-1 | CSVARQIPADEQFF